The sample holds one count of the clone carrying this TCR beta chain. The sample comes from a study of blood T cell repertoires in COVID-19. The table came from immunoSEQ multiplex PCR; TCRdb's copy has only in-frame clones and leaves some out. The top ten hold about 5% of the sample, which has some 320,000 clones, approximately 87% seen once. This CDR3 has 14 residues. The V segment lost 0 bases and the J segment 10 bases; nucleotides outside the gene matches: 7. Per germline, CDR1 LGHDT and CDR2 YNNKEL (reference sequence). Residents of about two dozen US areas, aged about 18 to 95 years, made up the participants.

This TCR came from a woman aged 25-40 years who had recovered from COVID-19. V and J are TRBV3-1 (or the pseudogene TRBV3-2) and TRBJ1-1; 8 positions match TRBD1. Specimen: PBMCs or T cells enriched from blood (not recorded which). This CDR3 is CASSQEGTGLGAFF. In DNA form, the CDR3 reads TGTGCCAGCAGCCAAGAGGGGACAGGATTGGGAGCTTTCTTT.